This TCR beta chain originates from a study of T-cell memory formation after mild COVID-19. Study context: The two donors had largely donor-specific TCR clusters. General study findings and limits: Shrinking CD4+ clones were chiefly CM and EM; CD8+ ones were chiefly EMRA. Clones shrinking from day 15 to 85 showed even CD4/CD8 mixes; later expanders tilted CD4+.

Germline loops: CDR1 SGHRS, CDR2 YFSETQ. J was trimmed by 0 bases and V by 1 base; bases with no gene match: 6. CDR3 length: 16 residues. Libraries for TCRalpha and TCRbeta carried sample barcodes and unique molecular identifiers via 5'RACE. Via MiXCR, TCRdb re-called the 5' RACE reads, giving one row per CDR3 protein. In the table there are more than 350,000 distinct CDR3 sequences, roughly 21% of which are singletons. Note on this clonotype: Its matching antigen is unknown.

The sequence was obtained from an adult woman who had mild COVID-19 (a few samples of this study predate the infection). Cell type and time point are not known. Source material: PBMCs or a T cell subset sorted from them (not recorded which). The rearrangement links TRBV5-1 to TRBJ2-5; 7 bases map to TRBD1. CDR3 DNA: TGCGCCAGCAGCTTGTGGCCCACAGGGGACCAAGAGACCCAGTACTTC. The encoded protein is CASSLWPTGDQETQYF.